One TCR beta chain is described in this entry. The target antigen is unknown. The gene symbols are mouse symbols. Read data end 1 residue before the CDR3 end; the end is taken from the germline J gene. The data were taken from a study of tissue T cells after allogeneic stem cell transplantation. Notes on the study in general: Within patients, tissue anatomy strongly shaped TCR repertoire composition. Across patients, clones rarely overlapped, yet motif clusters were shared tissue-specifically. In patients and mice, blood and spleen missed much of tissue repertoire.

The data were produced by immunoSEQ multiplex PCR, yet TCRdb's version contains in-frame clones alone and is incomplete. In the table there are about 11,000 clones, more than 30% of which are singletons. Time point reported: mouse harvest day 7 after allogeneic transplant. The graft held 10^6 splenic CD5+ T cells and 10^7 T-cell-depleted bone marrow cells. Trimming removed 0 bases at V and 7 bases at J, with 10 bases between. Germline CDR1 reads KGHPV; CDR2 reads FQNQEV (reference sequence). The CDR3 contains 13 residues. The specimen was skin. This chain connects TRBV26 to TRBJ2-7, with D tentatively TRBD1 or TRBD2 (5 bases each). The sequence was collected from a female BALB/c mouse given C57BL/6 T cells with graft-versus-host disease after an allogeneic hematopoietic cell transplant. The CDR3 loop is CASSLSGAGEQYF. The CDR3 bases that were read are TGTGCCAGCAGTCTGTCAGGGGCGGGGGAACAGTAC.